The rows below give T cell receptor beta chains drawn from one sample of a study of beta chain features in type 1 diabetes. Generated by immunoSEQ multiplex PCR, the TCRdb table keeps only in-frame clones and is missing some. The sample carries tens of thousands of clones, about 40% recorded once. Sequences were obtained from Tregs from blood. These TCRs come from a man between 25 and 39 years old with type 1 diabetes. The conserved cysteine and the conserved F or W are not part of the CDR3 here. Each record gives: clone size, J gene, V gene, CDR3 protein. For some rows the clone size is stated as once, few or many, or as a class when expanded; others skip it.

>few|TRBJ2-4|TRBV29-1
SATGPLAKNIQY
>.|TRBJ1-2|TRBV2
ASHEQQGSWGYT
>.|TRBJ2-7|TRBV6-5
ASSYSGTGQAEQY
>.|TRBJ1-2|TRBV28
ASRSGYGYT
>.|TRBJ2-1|TRBV9
ASSVVSGRAYEQF
>.|TRBJ2-3|TRBV6-4
ASSDGARGDTQY
>.|TRBJ1-1|TRBV27
ASSSNRDTEAF
>.|TRBJ2-5|TRBV7-7
ASSPPGTSGGKETQY
>.|TRBJ2-7|TRBV27
ASSSYRDSYEQY
>.|TRBJ1-1|TRBV6-5
ASSFDKTEAF
>.|TRBJ2-1|TRBV7-8
ASISNRAGDNEQF
>.|TRBJ2-5|TRBV10-2
ASSDRGTGTQY
>.|TRBJ1-3|TRBV7-9
ASSLDRAGGNTIY
>.|TRBJ2-7|TRBV10-3
AISGPTSGSRNEQY
>.|TRBJ2-1|TRBV25-1
ASSAGGSHRNNEQF
>.|TRBJ2-3|TRBV7-9
ASSLAGRGGTDTQY
>few|TRBJ2-1|TRBV9
ASSVEDTYNEQF
>.|TRBJ2-1|TRBV9
ASSLGLKRNSFYNEQF
>.|TRBJ2-7|TRBV7-8
ASSRGGASLSSYEQY
>few|TRBJ2-3|TRBV5-1
ASIGTLAGGPDTQY
>few|TRBJ2-7|TRBV7-9
ASSLATSGIRSQYYEQY
>.|TRBJ1-2|TRBV4-2
ASSQEGQGSYGYT
>.|TRBJ1-1|TRBV7-3
ASSLGARGTEAF
>.|TRBJ1-1|TRBV28
ASRILQGNTEAF
>.|TRBJ2-7|TRBV28
AVAGRREQY
>.|TRBJ1-2|TRBV28
ASSRQGGSYGYT
>.|TRBJ2-7|TRBV28
ASTGQGSREQY
>once|TRBJ2-2|TRBV7-9
ASSKTGYTGELF
>few|TRBJ2-7|TRBV7-9
ASSPDTYEQY